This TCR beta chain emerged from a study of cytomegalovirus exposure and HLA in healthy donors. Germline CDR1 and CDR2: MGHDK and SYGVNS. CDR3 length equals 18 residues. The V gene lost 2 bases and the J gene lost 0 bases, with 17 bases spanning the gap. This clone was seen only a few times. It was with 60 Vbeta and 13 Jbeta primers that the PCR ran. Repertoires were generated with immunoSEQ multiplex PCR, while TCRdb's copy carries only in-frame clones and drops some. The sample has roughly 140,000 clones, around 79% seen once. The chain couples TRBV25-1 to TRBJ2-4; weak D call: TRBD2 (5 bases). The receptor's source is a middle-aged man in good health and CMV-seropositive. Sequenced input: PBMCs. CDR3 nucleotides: TGTGCCAGCAGTGAAGGCCCGACCGACTATTTAGCCAAAAACATTCAGTACTTC. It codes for CASSEGPTDYLAKNIQYF.